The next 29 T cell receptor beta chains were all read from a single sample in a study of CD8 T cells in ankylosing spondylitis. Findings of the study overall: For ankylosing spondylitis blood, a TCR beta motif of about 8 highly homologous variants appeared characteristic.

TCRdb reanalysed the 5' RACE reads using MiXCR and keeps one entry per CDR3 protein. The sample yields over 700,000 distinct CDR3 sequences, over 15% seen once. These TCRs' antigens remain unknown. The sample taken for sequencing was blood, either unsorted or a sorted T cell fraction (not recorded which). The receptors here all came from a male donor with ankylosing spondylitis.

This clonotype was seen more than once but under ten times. The CDR3 region is CASSAIDTGELFF. The CDR3 bases are TGTGCCAGCAGCGCCATCGACACCGGGGAGCTGTTTTTT. The chain combines TRBV9 with TRBJ2-2, with no clear D. The CDR3 has 13 residues. Per germline, CDR1 SGDLS and CDR2 YYNGEE. The V gene lost 3 bases and the J gene lost 3 bases, with 6 bases spanning the gap.

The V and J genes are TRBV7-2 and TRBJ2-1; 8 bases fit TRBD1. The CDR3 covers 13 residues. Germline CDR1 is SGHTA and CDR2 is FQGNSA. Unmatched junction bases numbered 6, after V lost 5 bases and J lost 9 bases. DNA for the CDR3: TGTGCCAGCAGCCGTAGGACAGGGAGTGAGCAGTTCTTC. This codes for CASSRRTGSEQFF.

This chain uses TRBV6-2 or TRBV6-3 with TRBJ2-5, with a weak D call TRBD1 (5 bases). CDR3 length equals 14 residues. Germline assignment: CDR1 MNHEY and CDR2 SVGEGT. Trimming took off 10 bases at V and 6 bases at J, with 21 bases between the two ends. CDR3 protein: CATTPGLTVQTQYF. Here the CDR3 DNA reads TGTGCCACCACGCCTGGGTTGACAGTGCAGACCCAGTACTTC.

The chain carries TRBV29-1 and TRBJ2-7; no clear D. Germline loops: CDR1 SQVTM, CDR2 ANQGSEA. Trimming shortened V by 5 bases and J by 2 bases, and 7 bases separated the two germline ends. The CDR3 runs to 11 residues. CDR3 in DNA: TGCAGCGTTACACAAACCTACGAGCAGTACTTC. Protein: CSVTQTYEQYF.

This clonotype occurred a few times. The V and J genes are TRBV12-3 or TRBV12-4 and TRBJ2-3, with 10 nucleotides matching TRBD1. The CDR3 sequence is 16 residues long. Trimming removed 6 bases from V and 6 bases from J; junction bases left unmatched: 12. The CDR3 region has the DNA TGTGCCAGCAGCCTGGGACAGGGGTGGGGTAAGGATACGCAGTATTTT. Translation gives CASSLGQGWGKDTQYF.

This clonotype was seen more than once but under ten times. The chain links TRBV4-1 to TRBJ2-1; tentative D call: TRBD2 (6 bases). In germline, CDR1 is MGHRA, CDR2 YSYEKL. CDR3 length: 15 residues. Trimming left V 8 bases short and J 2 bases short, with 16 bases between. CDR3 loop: CASSSRGLTYNEQFF. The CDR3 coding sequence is TGCGCCAGCTCATCGCGGGGCCTCACCTACAATGAGCAGTTCTTC.

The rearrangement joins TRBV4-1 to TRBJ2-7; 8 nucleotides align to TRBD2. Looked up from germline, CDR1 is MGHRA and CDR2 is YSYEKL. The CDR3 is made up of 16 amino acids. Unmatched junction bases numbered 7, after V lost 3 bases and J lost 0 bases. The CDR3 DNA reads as TGCGCCAGCAGCCAGGGGAGCGGGGGCTCCTCCTACGAGCAGTACTTC. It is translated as CASSQGSGGSSYEQYF.

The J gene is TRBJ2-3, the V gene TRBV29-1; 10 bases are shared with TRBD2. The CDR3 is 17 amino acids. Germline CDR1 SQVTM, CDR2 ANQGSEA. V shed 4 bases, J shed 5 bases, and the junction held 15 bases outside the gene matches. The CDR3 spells CSVVPVGTSGILDTQYF. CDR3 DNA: TGCAGCGTTGTCCCGGTGGGTACTAGCGGGATTTTAGATACGCAGTATTTT.

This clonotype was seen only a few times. The DNA for the CDR3 is TGTGCCAGCAGTGAGCAACGTCTCGGTGAGCAGTTCTTC. Amino acids: CASSEQRLGEQFF. The chain links TRBV6-1 to TRBJ2-1; D call uncertain. The germline gives CDR1 MNHNS, CDR2 SASEGT. The CDR3 is 13 amino acids. Trimming removed 3 bases from V and 9 bases from J, with 12 bases in between.

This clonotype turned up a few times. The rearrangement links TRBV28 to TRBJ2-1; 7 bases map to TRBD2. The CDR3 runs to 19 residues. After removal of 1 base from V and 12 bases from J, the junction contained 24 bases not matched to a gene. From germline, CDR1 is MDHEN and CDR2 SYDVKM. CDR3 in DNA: TGTGCCAGCAGTTTATATGGGGGAATATTAGCGGGTAACGGTTCCGGGCAGTTCTTC. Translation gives CASSLYGGILAGNGSGQFF. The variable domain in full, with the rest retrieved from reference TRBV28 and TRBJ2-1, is DVKVTQSSRYLVKRTGEKVFLECVQDMDHENMFWYRQDPGLGLRLIYFSYDVKMKEKGDIPEGYSVSREKKERFSLILESASTNQTSMYLCASSLYGGILAGNGSGQFFGPGTRLTVL.

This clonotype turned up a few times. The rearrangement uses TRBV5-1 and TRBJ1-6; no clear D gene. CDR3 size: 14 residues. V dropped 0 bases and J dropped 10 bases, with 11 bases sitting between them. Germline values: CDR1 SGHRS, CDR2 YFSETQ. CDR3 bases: TGCGCCAGCAGCTTGGACGTGGAGTTCTCACCCCTCCACTTT. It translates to CASSLDVEFSPLHF.

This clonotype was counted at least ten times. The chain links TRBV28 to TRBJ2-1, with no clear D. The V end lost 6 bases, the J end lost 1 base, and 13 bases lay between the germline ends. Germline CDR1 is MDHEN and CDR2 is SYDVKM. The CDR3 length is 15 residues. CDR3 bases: TGTGCCAGCAGCCCTGTGGGGATGTCCTACAATGAGCAGTTCTTC. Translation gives CASSPVGMSYNEQFF.

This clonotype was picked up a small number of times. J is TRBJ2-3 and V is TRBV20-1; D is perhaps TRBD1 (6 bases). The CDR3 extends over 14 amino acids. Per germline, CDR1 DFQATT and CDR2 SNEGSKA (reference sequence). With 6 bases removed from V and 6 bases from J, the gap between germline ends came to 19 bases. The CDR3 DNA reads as TGCAGTGCGGTCCACAGGGTTAATAAGGATACGCAGTATTTT. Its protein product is CSAVHRVNKDTQYF.

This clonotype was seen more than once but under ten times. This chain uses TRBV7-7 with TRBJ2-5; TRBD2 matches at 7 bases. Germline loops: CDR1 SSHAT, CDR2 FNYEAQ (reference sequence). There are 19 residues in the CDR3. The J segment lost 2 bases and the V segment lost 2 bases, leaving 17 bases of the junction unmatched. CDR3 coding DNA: TGTGCCAGCAGCTTACCAGCGGGATATTTTCTCTGGGTACAAGAGACCCAGTACTTC. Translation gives CASSLPAGYFLWVQETQYF.

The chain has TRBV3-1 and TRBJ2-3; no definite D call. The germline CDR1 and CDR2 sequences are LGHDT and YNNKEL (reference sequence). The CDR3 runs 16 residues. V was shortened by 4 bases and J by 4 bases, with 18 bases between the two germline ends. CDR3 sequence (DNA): TGTGCCAGCAGCCTTCATGTCGGCCTTGGGGCAGATACGCAGTATTTT. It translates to CASSLHVGLGADTQYF.

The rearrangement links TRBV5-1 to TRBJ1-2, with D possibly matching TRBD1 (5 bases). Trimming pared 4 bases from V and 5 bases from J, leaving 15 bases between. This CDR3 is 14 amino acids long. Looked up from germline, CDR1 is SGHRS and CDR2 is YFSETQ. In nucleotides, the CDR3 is TGCGCCAGCAGCAACTTAGGGACTCCATATGGCTACACCTTC. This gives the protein CASSNLGTPYGYTF.

DNA of the CDR3: TGTGCCAGCAGTTGGACGTGGGGGGGGCCATGGTACTTC. The encoded protein is CASSWTWGGPWYF. The chain is built from TRBV12-3 or TRBV12-4 and TRBJ2-7; D possibly corresponds to TRBD2 (7 bases). The CDR3 is 13 amino acids. Trimming stripped 4 bases from V and 12 bases from J, with 19 bases between.

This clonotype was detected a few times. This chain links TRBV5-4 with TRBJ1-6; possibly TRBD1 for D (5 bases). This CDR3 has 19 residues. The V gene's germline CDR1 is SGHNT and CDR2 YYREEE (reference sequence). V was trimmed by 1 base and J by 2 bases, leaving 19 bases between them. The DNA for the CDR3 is TGTGCCAGCAGCTTGCTCCCGCAGGGCCTGGGGACCTATAATTCACCCCTCCACTTT. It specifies CASSLLPQGLGTYNSPLHF. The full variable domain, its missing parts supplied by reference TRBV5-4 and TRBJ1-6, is ETGVTQSPTHLIKTRGQQVTLRCSSQSGHNTVSWYQQALGQGPQFIFQYYREEENGRGNFPPRFSGLQFPNYSSELNVNALELDDSALYLCASSLLPQGLGTYNSPLHFGNGTRLTVT.

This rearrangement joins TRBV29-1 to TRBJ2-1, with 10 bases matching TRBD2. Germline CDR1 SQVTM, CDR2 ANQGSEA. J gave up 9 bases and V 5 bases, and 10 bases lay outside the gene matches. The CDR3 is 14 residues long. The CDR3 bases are TGCAGCGTTCAGGGCCTAGCGGGAGTTTCTGAGCAGTTCTTC. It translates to CSVQGLAGVSEQFF.

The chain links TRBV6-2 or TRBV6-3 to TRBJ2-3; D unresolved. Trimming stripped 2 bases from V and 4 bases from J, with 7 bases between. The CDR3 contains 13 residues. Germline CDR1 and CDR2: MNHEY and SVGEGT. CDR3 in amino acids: CASSYGLPDTQYF. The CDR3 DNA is TGTGCCAGCAGTTACGGCCTTCCAGATACGCAGTATTTT.

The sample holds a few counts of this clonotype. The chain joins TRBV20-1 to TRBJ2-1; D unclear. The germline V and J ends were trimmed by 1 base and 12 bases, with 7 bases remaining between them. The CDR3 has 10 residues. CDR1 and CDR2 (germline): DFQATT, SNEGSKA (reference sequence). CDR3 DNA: TGCAGTGCTAGAGTACCAATGCAGTTCTTC. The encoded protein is CSARVPMQFF.

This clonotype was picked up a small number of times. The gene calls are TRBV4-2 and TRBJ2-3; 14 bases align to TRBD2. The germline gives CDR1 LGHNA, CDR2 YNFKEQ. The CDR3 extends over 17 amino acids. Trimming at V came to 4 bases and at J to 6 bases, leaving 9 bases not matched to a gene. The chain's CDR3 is CASSPGLAGGLADTQYF. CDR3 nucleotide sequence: TGTGCCAGCAGCCCAGGACTAGCGGGGGGTCTGGCGGATACGCAGTATTTT.

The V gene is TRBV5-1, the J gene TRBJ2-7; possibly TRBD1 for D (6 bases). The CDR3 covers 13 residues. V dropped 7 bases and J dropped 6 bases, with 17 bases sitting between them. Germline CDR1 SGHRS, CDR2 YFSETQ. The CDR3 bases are TGCGCCAGCGGGGGCGAGGGAGTAGGCGAGCAGTACTTC. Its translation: CASGGEGVGEQYF.

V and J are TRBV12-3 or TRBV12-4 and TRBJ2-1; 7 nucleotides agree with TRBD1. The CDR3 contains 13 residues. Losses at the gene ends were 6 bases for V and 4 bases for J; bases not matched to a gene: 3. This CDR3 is CASSGTEYNEQFF. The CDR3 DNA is TGTGCCAGCAGCGGGACAGAATACAATGAGCAGTTCTTC.

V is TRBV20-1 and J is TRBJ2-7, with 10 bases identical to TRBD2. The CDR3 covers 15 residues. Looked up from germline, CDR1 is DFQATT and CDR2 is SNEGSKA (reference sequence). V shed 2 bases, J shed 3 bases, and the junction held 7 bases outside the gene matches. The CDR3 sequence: CSARFGLAVDYEQYF. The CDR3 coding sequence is TGCAGTGCTAGATTCGGACTAGCGGTCGACTACGAGCAGTACTTC.

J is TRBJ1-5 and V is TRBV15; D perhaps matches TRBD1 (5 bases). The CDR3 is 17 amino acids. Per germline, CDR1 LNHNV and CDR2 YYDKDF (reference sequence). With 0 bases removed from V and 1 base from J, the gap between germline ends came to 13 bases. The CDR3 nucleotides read TGTGCCACCAGCAGAGAGGCGAGGGGCTGGAGCAATCAGCCCCAGCATTTT. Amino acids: CATSREARGWSNQPQHF.

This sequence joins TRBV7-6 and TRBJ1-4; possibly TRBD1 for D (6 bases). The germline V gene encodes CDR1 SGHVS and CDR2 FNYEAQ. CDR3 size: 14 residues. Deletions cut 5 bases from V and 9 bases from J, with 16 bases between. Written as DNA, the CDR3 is TGTGCCAGCAGCCCCGAGAGGGGGAGGAAAAAACTGTTTTTT. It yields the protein CASSPERGRKKLFF. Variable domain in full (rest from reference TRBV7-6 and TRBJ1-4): GAGVSQSPRYKVTKRGQDVALRCDPISGHVSLYWYRQALGQGPEFLTYFNYEAQQDKSGLPNDRFSAERPEGSISTLTIQRTEQRDSAMYRCASSPERGRKKLFFGSGTQLSVL.

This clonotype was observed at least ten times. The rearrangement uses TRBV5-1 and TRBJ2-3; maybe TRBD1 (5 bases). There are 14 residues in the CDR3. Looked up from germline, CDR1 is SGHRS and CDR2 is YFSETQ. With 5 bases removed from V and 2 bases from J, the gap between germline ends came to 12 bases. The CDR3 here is CASRQGQPTDTQYF. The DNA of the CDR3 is TGCGCCAGCAGACAAGGACAACCCACAGATACGCAGTATTTT.

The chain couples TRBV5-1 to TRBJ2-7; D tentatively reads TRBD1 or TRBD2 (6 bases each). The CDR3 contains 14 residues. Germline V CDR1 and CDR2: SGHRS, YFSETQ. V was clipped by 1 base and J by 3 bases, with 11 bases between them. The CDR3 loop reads CASSLRGGFYEQYF. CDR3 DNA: TGCGCCAGCAGCTTGCGAGGGGGGTTCTACGAGCAGTACTTC.